The clone carrying this TCR beta chain was found a few times. A linear amplification protocol produced the TCR libraries from around 510 ng of total RNA. TCRdb redid the calling of the reads with MiXCR, one entry per CDR3 protein. The table includes about 180,000 distinct CDR3 sequences, around 74% detected once. This sample is part of a study of healthy donors' naive CD4 and CD8 T cells. Study-level background: Donors, half of them female, were 20-25, 40-50 or 60-70 years old.

Per germline, CDR1 LNHDA and CDR2 SQIVND (reference sequence). This CDR3 is 15 amino acids long. The V end lost 7 bases, the J end lost 4 bases, and 19 bases lay between the germline ends. What was sequenced was naive CD4+ and CD8+ T cells sorted from blood, pooled from several donors. The gene calls are TRBV19 and TRBJ1-1; D gene ambiguous. This clonotype originated in a pool of human donors in good health; the sample pools cells from several healthy donors. The CDR3 DNA reads TGTGCCAGTAACGGCTTTCTGACCATGGGCACTGAAGCTTTCTTT. Protein product: CASNGFLTMGTEAFF.